This record looks at one T cell receptor (beta chain) sequence and its context. Trimming pared 4 bases from V and 4 bases from J, leaving 13 bases between. The CDR3 has 14 residues. Per the germline V gene, CDR1 is LGHNT and CDR2 is FRNRAP. These data belong to a study of neoadjuvant nivolumab and ipilimumab in lung cancer. The repertoire was sequenced with immunoSEQ multiplex PCR; TCRdb's copy has only in-frame clones and lacks some. Among over 20,000 clones listed, 82% were seen once. This receptor was identified in an adult with non-small cell lung cancer. This sequence joins TRBV12-5 and TRBJ1-2; the D gene is possibly TRBD1 (6 bases). The starting material was tumor tissue, obtained after neoadjuvant nivolumab, alone or with ipilimumab, at or shortly before surgery. For the CDR3, the DNA is TGTGCTAGTGGTTCGCGGGGGCGCGCCTATGGCTACACCTTC. Residues: CASGSRGRAYGYTF.